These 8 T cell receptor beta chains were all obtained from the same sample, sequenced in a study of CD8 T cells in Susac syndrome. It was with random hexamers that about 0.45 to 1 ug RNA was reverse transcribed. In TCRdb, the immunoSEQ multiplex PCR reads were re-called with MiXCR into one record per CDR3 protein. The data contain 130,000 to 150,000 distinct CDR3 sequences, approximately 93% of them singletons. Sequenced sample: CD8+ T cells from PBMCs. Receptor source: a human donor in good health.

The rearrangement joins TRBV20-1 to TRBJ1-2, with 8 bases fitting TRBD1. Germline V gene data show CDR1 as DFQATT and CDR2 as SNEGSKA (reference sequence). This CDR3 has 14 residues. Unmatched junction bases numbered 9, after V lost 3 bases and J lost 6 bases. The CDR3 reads CSASLGQAFDGYTF. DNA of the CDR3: TGCAGTGCTAGTTTGGGACAGGCTTTTGATGGCTACACCTTC.

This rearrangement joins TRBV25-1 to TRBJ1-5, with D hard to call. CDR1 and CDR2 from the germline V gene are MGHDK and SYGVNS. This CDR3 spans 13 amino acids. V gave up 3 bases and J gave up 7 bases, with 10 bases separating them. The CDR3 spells CASSDRSGQPQHF. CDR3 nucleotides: TGTGCCAGCAGTGATAGGAGCGGGCAGCCCCAGCATTTT.

The CDR3 spells CASSSDGANYGYTF. DNA for the CDR3: TGTGCCAGCAGCTCCGATGGAGCCAACTATGGCTACACCTTC. V is TRBV7-9 and J is TRBJ1-2; D gene ambiguous. Germline lookup yields CDR1 SEHNR and CDR2 FQNEAQ (reference sequence). The V end lost 4 bases, the J end lost 2 bases, and 11 bases lay between the germline ends. The CDR3 extends over 14 amino acids.

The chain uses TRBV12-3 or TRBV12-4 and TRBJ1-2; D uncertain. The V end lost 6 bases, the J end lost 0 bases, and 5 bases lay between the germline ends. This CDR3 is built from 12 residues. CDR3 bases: TGTGCCAGCAGACCAGCTAACTATGGCTACACCTTC. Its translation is CASRPANYGYTF.

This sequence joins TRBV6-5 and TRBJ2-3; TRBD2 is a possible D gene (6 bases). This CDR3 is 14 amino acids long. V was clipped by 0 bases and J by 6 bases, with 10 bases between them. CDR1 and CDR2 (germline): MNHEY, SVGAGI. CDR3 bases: TGTGCCAGCAGTTACTCGGGAGGAACTGATACGCAGTATTTT. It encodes CASSYSGGTDTQYF.

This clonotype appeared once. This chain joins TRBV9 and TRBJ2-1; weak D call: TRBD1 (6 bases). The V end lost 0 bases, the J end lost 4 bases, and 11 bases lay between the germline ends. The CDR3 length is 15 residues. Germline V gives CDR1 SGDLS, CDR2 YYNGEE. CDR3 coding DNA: TGTGCCAGCAGCGTAGCAGGGGAGAGTTACAATGAGCAGTTCTTC. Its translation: CASSVAGESYNEQFF.

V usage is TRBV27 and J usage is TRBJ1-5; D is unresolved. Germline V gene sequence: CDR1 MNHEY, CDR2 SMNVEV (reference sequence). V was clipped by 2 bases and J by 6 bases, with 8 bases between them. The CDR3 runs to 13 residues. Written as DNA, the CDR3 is TGTGCCAGCAGTTTACGGATTGGTCAGCCCCAGCATTTT. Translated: CASSLRIGQPQHF.

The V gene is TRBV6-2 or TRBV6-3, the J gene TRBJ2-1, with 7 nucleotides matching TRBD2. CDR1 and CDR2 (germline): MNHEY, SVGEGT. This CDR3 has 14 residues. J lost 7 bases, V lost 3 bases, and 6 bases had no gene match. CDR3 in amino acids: CASSYGLGSNEQFF. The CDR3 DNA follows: TGTGCCAGCAGTTATGGACTAGGGTCGAATGAGCAGTTCTTC.